Below, 7 T cell receptor beta chains from the same sample are listed, as sequenced in a study of T cell responses to AZD1222 COVID-19 vaccine. The data were produced by immunoSEQ multiplex PCR, yet TCRdb's version contains in-frame clones alone and is incomplete. The sample contains roughly 42,000 clones, around three quarters of which appear only once. The input for sequencing was peripheral blood, taken on day 0 of AZD1222 vaccination. These receptors were obtained from an adult in good health.

The chain joins TRBV6-5 to TRBJ2-1; possible D gene TRBD2, 5 bases. Per germline, CDR1 MNHEY and CDR2 SVGAGI. Deletions cut 2 bases from V and 6 bases from J, with 11 bases between. This CDR3 comprises 14 residues. In DNA form, the CDR3 reads TGTGCCAGCAGTTACGATGCTAGCCGCAATGAGCAGTTCTTC. Its protein product is CASSYDASRNEQFF.

The rearrangement joins TRBV30 to TRBJ1-6; 7 bases line up with TRBD1. Germline-derived CDR1 and CDR2 are GTSNPN and SVGIG (reference sequence). V lost 1 base and J lost 0; bases outside the gene matches: 0. The CDR3 contains 15 residues. The CDR3 coding sequence is TGTGCCTGGAGTGGGACAGGCTCCTATAATTCACCCCTCCACTTT. It codes for CAWSGTGSYNSPLHF.

This clone has only one observation. The rearrangement uses TRBV11-3 and TRBJ2-3; no definite D call. V lost 1 base and J lost 0, with 5 bases in between. Germline loops: CDR1 SGHNT, CDR2 YENEEA. The CDR3 covers 14 residues. In nucleotides, the CDR3 is TGTGCCAGCAGCTTAGGAGCTAGCACAGATACGCAGTATTTT. Translation: CASSLGASTDTQYF.

This chain connects TRBV14 to TRBJ1-2, with unresolved D. The CDR3 has 13 residues. V lost 5 bases to trimming and J lost 5 bases, with 12 bases between them. The germline gives CDR1 SGHDN, CDR2 FVKESK. The CDR3 DNA sequence: TGTGCCAGCAGCGCCGCGTACGGATATGGCTACACCTTC. Its translation: CASSAAYGYGYTF.

This clone was observed a few times. The chain combines TRBV11-1 with TRBJ2-7, with D unclear. This CDR3 region has 12 residues. Trimming removed 4 bases at V and 4 bases at J, with 8 bases between. CDR1 SGHAT and CDR2 FQDESV come from the germline V gene (reference sequence). The CDR3, as DNA: TGTGCCAGCAGCTCCCGGACGTACGAGCAGTACTTC. It codes for CASSSRTYEQYF. Looking up the rest from reference TRBV11-1 and TRBJ2-7 gives the full variable domain: EAEVAQSPRYKITEKSQAVAFWCDPISGHATLYWYRQILGQGPELLVQFQDESVVDDSQLPKDRFSAERLKGVDSTLKIQPAELGDSAMYLCASSSRTYEQYFGPGTRLTVT.

The rearrangement uses TRBV5-1 and TRBJ1-2; no firm D call. The germline V gene has CDR1 SGHRS and CDR2 YFSETQ. The CDR3 runs to 15 residues. Between the trimmed V and J ends, which lost 1 base and 10 bases, there was a span of 20 bases. The CDR3 region is CASSLSGGGPFIYTF. The CDR3 DNA reads TGCGCCAGCAGCTTGTCGGGCGGCGGCCCTTTTATCTACACCTTC.

V and J are TRBV3-1 (or the pseudogene TRBV3-2) and TRBJ1-4; D is ambiguous. This CDR3 region has 14 residues. Deletions cut 2 bases from V and 8 bases from J, with 12 bases between. Germline V lookup: CDR1 LGHDT, CDR2 YNNKEL (reference sequence). CDR3 in amino acids: CASSQTRTDEKLFF. CDR3 DNA: TGTGCCAGCAGCCAAACCCGGACGGACGAAAAACTGTTTTTT.